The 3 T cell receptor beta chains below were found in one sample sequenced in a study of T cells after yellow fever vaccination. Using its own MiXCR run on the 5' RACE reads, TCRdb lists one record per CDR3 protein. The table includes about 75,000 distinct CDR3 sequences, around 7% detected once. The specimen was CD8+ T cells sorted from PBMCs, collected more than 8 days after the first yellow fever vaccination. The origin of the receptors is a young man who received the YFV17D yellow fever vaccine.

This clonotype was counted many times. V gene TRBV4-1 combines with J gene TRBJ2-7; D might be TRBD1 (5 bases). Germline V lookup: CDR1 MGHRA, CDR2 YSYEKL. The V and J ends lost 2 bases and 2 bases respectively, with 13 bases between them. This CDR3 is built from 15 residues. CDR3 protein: CASSQYGHTTYEQYF. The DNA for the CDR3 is TGCGCCAGCAGCCAATACGGACATACAACCTACGAGCAGTACTTC.

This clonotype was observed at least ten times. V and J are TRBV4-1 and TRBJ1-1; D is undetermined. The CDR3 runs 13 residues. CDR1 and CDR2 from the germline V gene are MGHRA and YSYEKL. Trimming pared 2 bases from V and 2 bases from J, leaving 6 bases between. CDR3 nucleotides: TGCGCCAGCAGCCAAAAAACAAACACTGAAGCTTTCTTT. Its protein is CASSQKTNTEAFF.

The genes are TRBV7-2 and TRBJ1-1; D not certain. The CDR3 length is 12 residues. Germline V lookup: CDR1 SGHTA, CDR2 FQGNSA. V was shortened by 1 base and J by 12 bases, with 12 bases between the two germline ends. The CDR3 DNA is TGTGCCAGCAGCTTAGTCGGGCCTTTTTCTTTCTTT. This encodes CASSLVGPFSFF.